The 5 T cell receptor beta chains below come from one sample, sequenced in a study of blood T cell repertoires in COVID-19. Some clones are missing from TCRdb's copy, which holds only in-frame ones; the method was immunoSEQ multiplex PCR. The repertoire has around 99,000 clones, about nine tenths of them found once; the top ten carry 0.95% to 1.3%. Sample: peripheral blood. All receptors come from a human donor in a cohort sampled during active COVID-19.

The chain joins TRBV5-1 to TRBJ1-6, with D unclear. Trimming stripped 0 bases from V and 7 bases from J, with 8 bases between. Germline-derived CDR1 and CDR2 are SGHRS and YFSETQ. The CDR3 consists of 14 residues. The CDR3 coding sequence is TGCGCCAGCAGCTTGGGCGGTTACAATTCACCCCTCCACTTT. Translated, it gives CASSLGGYNSPLHF.

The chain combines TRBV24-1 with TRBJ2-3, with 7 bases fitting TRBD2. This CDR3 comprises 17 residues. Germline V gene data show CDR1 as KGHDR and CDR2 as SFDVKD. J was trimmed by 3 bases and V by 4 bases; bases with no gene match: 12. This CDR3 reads CATSEPVWGGSTDTQYF. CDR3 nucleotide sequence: TGTGCCACCAGTGAGCCGGTTTGGGGGGGGTCAACAGATACGCAGTATTTT.

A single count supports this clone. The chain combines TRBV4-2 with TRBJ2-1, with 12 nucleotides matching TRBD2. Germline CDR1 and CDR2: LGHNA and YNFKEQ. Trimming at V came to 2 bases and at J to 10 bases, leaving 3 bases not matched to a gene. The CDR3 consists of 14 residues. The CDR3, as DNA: TGTGCCAGCAGCCAATGGACTAGCGGGACCGAGCAGTTCTTC. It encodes CASSQWTSGTEQFF.

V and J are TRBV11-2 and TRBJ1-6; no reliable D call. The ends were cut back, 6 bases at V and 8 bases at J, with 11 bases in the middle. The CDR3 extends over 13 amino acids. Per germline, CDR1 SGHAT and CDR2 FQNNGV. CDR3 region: CASRRTADSPLHF. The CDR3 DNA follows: TGTGCCAGCAGACGTACAGCGGATTCACCCCTCCACTTT.

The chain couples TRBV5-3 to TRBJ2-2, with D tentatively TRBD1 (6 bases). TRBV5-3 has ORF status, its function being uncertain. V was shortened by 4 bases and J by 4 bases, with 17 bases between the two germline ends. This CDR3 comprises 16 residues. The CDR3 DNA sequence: TGTGCCAGAAGCAACAGGGTTTTGAGGACCACCGGGGAGCTGTTTTTT. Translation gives CARSNRVLRTTGELFF.